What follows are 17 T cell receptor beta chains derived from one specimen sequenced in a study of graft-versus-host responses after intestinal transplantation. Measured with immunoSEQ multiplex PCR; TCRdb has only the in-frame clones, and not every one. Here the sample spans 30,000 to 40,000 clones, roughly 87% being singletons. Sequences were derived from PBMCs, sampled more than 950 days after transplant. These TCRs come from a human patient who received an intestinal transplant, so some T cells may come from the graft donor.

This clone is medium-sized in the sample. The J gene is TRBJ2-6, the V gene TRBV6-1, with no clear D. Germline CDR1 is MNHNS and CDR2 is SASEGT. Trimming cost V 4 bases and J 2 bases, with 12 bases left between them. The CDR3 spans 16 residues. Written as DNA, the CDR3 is TGTGCCAGCAGTGCCGTAATCTGGCCTGGGGCCAACGTCCTGACTTTC. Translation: CASSAVIWPGANVLTF.

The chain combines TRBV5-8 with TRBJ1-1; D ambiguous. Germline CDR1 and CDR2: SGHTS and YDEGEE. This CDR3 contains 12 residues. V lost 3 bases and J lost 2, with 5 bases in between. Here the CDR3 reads CASSWSNTEAFF. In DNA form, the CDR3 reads TGTGCCAGCAGCTGGAGTAACACTGAAGCTTTCTTT.

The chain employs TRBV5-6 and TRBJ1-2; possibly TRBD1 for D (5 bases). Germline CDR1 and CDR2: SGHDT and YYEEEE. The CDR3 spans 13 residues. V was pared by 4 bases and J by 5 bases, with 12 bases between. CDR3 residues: CASSPDSRYGYTF. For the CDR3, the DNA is TGTGCCAGCAGCCCTGACAGCCGGTATGGCTACACCTTC.

The CDR3 DNA reads as TGTGCCAGCAGCTTAGCTCTCGGGGACCAAGAGACCCAGTACTTC. Amino acid sequence: CASSLALGDQETQYF. The chain is built from TRBV7-9 and TRBJ2-5; TRBD2 might be the D (5 bases). The V end lost 0 bases, the J end lost 0 bases, and 8 bases lay between the germline ends. This CDR3 spans 15 amino acids. The germline CDR1 and CDR2 sequences are SEHNR and FQNEAQ (reference sequence). Looking up the rest from reference TRBV7-9 and TRBJ2-5 gives the full variable domain: DTGVSQNPRHKITKRGQNVTFRCDPISEHNRLYWYRQTLGQGPEFLTYFQNEAQLEKSRLLSDRFSAERPKGSFSTLEIQRTEQGDSAMYLCASSLALGDQETQYFGPGTRLLVL.

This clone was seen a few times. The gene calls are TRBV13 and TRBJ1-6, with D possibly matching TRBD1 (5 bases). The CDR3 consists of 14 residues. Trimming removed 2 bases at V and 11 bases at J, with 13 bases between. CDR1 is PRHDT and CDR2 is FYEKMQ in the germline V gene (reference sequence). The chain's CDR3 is CASSLWGKGAPLHF. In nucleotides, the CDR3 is TGTGCCAGCAGCTTATGGGGGAAAGGGGCACCCCTCCACTTT.

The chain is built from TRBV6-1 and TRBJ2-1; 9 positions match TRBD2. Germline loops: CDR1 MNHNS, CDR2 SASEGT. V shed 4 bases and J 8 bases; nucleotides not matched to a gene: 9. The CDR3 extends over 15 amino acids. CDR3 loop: CASSVEVAGADEQFF. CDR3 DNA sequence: TGTGCCAGCAGTGTCGAGGTAGCGGGAGCGGATGAGCAGTTCTTC.

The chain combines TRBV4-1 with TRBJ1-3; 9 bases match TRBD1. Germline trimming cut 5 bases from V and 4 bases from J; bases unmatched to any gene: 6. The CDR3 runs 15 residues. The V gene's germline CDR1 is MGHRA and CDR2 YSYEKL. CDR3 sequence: CASSARDREGNTIYF. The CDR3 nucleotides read TGCGCCAGCAGCGCCCGGGACAGGGAGGGAAACACCATATATTTT.

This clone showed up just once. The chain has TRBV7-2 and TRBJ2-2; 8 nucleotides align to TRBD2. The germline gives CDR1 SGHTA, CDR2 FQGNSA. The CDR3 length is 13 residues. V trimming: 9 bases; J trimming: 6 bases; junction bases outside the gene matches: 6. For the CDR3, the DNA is TGTGCCAGAAGGACTAGCTGGGCCGGGGAGCTGTTTTTT. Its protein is CARRTSWAGELFF.

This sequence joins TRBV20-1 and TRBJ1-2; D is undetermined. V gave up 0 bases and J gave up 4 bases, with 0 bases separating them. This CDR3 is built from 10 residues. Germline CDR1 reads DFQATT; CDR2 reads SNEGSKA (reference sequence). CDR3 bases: TGCAGTGCTAGAGACTATGGCTACACCTTC. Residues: CSARDYGYTF.

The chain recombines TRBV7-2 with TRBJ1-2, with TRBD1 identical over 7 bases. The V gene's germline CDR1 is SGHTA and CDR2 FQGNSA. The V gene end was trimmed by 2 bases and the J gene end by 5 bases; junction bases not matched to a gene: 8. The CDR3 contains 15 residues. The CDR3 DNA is TGTGCCAGCAGCTTATTTCAAGGGGGCTCTTATGGCTACACCTTC. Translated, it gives CASSLFQGGSYGYTF. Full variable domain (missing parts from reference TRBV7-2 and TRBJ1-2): GAGVSQSPSNKVTEKGKDVELRCDPISGHTALYWYRQSLGQGLEFLIYFQGNSAPDKSGLPSDRFSAERTGGSVSTLTIQRTQQEDSAVYLCASSLFQGGSYGYTFGSGTRLTVV.

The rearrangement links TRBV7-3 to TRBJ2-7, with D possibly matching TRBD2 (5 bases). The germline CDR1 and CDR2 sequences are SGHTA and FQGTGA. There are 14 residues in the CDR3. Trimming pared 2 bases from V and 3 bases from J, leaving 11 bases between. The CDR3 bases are TGTGCCAGCAGCTTAGGAGGCGCGGGCTACGAGCAGTACTTC. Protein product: CASSLGGAGYEQYF.

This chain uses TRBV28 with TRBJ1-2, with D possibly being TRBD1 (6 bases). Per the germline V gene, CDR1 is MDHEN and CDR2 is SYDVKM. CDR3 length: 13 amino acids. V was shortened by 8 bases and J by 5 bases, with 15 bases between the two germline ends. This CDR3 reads CASGGGGGYGYTF. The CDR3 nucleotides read TGTGCCAGCGGGGGCGGGGGGGGGTATGGCTACACCTTC.

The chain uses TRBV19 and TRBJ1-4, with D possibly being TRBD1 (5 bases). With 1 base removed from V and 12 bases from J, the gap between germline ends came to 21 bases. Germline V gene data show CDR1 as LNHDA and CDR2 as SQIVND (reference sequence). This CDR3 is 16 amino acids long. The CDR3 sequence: CASSIGQPFRGEELFF. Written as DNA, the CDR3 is TGTGCCAGTAGTATAGGCCAGCCTTTCCGGGGGGAAGAACTGTTTTTT.

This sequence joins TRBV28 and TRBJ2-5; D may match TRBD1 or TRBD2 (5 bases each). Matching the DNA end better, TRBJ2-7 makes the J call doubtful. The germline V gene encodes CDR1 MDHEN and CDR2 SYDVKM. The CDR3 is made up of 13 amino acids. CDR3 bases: TGTGCCACCCACGTTGGGGGTGTCCACGAGCAGTACTTC. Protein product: CATHVGGVHEQYF.

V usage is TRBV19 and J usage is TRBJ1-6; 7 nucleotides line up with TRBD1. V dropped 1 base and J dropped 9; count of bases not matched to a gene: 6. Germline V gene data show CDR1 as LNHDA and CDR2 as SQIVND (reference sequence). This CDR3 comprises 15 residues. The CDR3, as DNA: TGTGCCAGTAGTATAGCAGGGGGAGGAATTTCACCCCTCCACTTT. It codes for CASSIAGGGISPLHF.

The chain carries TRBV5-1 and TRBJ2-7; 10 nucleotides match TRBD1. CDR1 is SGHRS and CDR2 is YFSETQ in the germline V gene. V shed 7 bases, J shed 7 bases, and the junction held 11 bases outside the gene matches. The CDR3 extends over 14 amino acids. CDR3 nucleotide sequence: TGCGCCAGCTCCTGGGACAGGGGATCGGGGGAGCAGTACTTC. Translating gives CASSWDRGSGEQYF.

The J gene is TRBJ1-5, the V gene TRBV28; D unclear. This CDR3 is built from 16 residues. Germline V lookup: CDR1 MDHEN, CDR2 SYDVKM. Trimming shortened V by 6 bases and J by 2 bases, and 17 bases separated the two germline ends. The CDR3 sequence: CASRRTGGIGNQPQHF. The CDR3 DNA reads TGTGCCAGCAGAAGGACCGGAGGAATTGGCAATCAGCCCCAGCATTTT.